Shown below are 9 T cell receptor beta chains from a single sample sequenced in a study of T cell clonotyping in hematopoietic cell transplantation. The time point is: recipient sample about 28 days before transplant, after cytoreduction. Sequencing was performed with immunoSEQ multiplex PCR; in TCRdb, only in-frame clones are kept and a portion is missing. The sample records roughly 20,000 clones, roughly 88% being singletons. Sequencing was performed on peripheral blood mononuclear cells, taken before stem cell transplant. These receptors originate from a man aged 50 to 59 with acute myeloid leukemia. Some clones in this sample may be carry-over from other donors' samples.

This chain links TRBV28 with TRBJ2-5; maybe TRBD2 (6 bases). Germline lookup yields CDR1 MDHEN and CDR2 SYDVKM. This CDR3 region has 13 residues. V was cut by 4 bases and J by 5 bases, with 11 bases left in between. CDR3 bases: TGTGCCAGCAGTTCTCTGGAGGGGGAGACCCAGTACTTC. Its protein is CASSSLEGETQYF.

The rearrangement uses TRBV7-9 and TRBJ2-3; 8 nucleotides line up with TRBD1. Germline loops: CDR1 SEHNR, CDR2 FQNEAQ (reference sequence). J gave up 6 bases and V 1 base, and 3 bases lay outside the gene matches. The CDR3 is 14 residues long. The CDR3 bases are TGTGCCAGCAGCTTAGGGCAGGGGGCCGATACGCAGTATTTT. Translating it yields CASSLGQGADTQYF.

The chain links TRBV10-2 to TRBJ2-1; no firm D call. Germline CDR1 and CDR2: WSHSY and SAAADI. V dropped 0 bases and J dropped 8 bases, with 8 bases sitting between them. The CDR3 spans 13 residues. DNA of the CDR3: TGCGCCAGCAGTGAGTCCGCTCTTTATGAGCAGTTCTTC. It codes for CASSESALYEQFF.

This clone was detected only a few times. The chain couples TRBV7-6 to TRBJ2-5; 7 nucleotides align to TRBD1. J was trimmed by 3 bases and V by 5 bases; bases with no gene match: 3. The CDR3 contains 13 residues. CDR1 and CDR2 (germline): SGHVS, FNYEAQ. The DNA of the CDR3 is TGTGCCAGCAGCCCGGGACAGAAAGAGACCCAGTACTTC. Its protein product is CASSPGQKETQYF.

The genes are TRBV28 and TRBJ2-5, with D unresolved. CDR3 length equals 15 residues. Per germline, CDR1 MDHEN and CDR2 SYDVKM. Trimming took 8 bases from V and 4 from J, leaving 20 bases between them. For the CDR3, the DNA is TGTGCCAGCCTTCCGAGGACGGGCCCCGGAGAGACCCAGTACTTC. Translated: CASLPRTGPGETQYF.

This clone was observed a few times. V usage is TRBV19 and J usage is TRBJ1-5, with 8 bases matching TRBD1. The CDR3 runs 15 residues. V dropped 7 bases and J dropped 3; count of bases not matched to a gene: 8. Germline CDR1 is LNHDA and CDR2 is SQIVND (reference sequence). Here the CDR3 reads CASTLDRVDNQPQHF. CDR3 bases: TGTGCCAGTACCCTGGACAGGGTGGACAATCAGCCCCAGCATTTT. The variable domain in full, completed from reference TRBV19 and TRBJ1-5, reads DGGITQSPKYLFRKEGQNVTLSCEQNLNHDAMYWYRQDPGQGLRLIYYSQIVNDFQKGDIAEGYSVSREKKESFPLTVTSAQKNPTAFYLCASTLDRVDNQPQHFGDGTRLSIL.

This clone showed up just a few times. This sequence joins TRBV25-1 and TRBJ2-3; D is unclear. CDR1 MGHDK and CDR2 SYGVNS come from the germline V gene. This CDR3 comprises 13 residues. V was pared by 6 bases and J by 7 bases, with 14 bases between. In DNA form, the CDR3 reads TGTGCCAGCAGCCCGCCGACGGACCATACGCAGTATTTT. Protein sequence: CASSPPTDHTQYF.

The rearrangement links TRBV6-6 to TRBJ2-7, with D unresolved. Germline CDR1 MNHNY, CDR2 SVGAGI (reference sequence). V was pared by 2 bases and J by 6 bases, with 11 bases between. The CDR3 runs 13 residues. CDR3 sequence: CASSYTPVGEQYF. CDR3 nucleotide sequence: TGTGCCAGCAGTTACACCCCGGTAGGCGAGCAGTACTTC.

The chain joins TRBV13 to TRBJ2-3; 13 bases are a match to TRBD2. Unmatched junction bases numbered 4, after V lost 5 bases and J lost 2 bases. This CDR3 has 16 amino acids. Germline values: CDR1 PRHDT, CDR2 FYEKMQ (reference sequence). The CDR3 coding sequence is TGTGCCAGCAGCCACGGACTAGCGGGGGCCACAGATACGCAGTATTTT. Protein: CASSHGLAGATDTQYF.